This TCR beta chain derives from a study of blood T cell repertoires in COVID-19. In the study overall: Samples came from the United States, Italy and Spain, spanning acute and convalescent COVID-19.

Only in-frame clones appear in the TCRdb table, and some are missing; sequencing was by immunoSEQ multiplex PCR. This sample has roughly 290,000 clones; about 87% occur once, and the top ten carry roughly 8%. After removal of 1 base from V and 2 bases from J, the junction contained 3 bases not matched to a gene. The CDR3 is 15 residues long. CDR1 is MGHRA and CDR2 is YSYEKL in the germline V gene. This clonotype was sampled from a woman aged 50 to 60 who had recovered from COVID-19. Material for sequencing was peripheral blood. This sequence joins TRBV4-1 and TRBJ1-2; TRBD1 matches at 8 bases. The CDR3 is CASSQGQGANYGYTF. In nucleotides, the CDR3 is TGCGCCAGCAGCCAAGGGCAGGGGGCGAACTATGGCTACACCTTC.